The rows below give T cell receptor beta chains drawn from one sample of a study of CD8+CD57+ T cells in acquired aplastic anemia. From the reads, TCRdb called clonotypes with MiXCR, one entry per CDR3 protein. The table shows 120,000 or so distinct CDR3 sequences, with over 30% occurring only once. Sequencing was done on a sample of sorted CD4+, CD8+, or CD8+CD57+ T cells (not recorded which) from PBMCs. These receptors were taken from a human donor with aplastic anemia. Both conserved end residues are part of each CDR3. Each record gives: J gene, D gene, clone size, V gene, CDR3 length, CDR3 DNA, CDR3 protein. The D gene is left open where the match is weak. The size of a clone is reported for some rows only, either as once, few or many, or as a class for expanded clones.

J gene: TRBJ2-1
D gene: TRBD1
clone size: many
V gene: TRBV24-1
CDR3 length: 16
CDR3 DNA: TGTGCCACCAGTGATTCCTGGACAGGCATTGGCAATGAGCAGTTCTTC
CDR3 protein: CATSDSWTGIGNEQFF

J gene: TRBJ2-2
D gene: -
clone size: many
V gene: TRBV12-5
CDR3 length: 12
CDR3 DNA: TGTGCTAGTGGTTTGGGGGTCGGGGAGCTGTTTTTT
CDR3 protein: CASGLGVGELFF

J gene: TRBJ2-1
D gene: TRBD2
clone size: many
V gene: TRBV7-9
CDR3 length: 16
CDR3 DNA: TGTGCCAGCAGCTTAGTTGGAGCGGGGGTCCGAAATGAGCAGTTCTTC
CDR3 protein: CASSLVGAGVRNEQFF

J gene: TRBJ2-1
D gene: -
clone size: -
V gene: TRBV5-1
CDR3 length: 13
CDR3 DNA: TGCGCCAGCAGAATGGAGGGAAGGAATGAGCAGTTCTTC
CDR3 protein: CASRMEGRNEQFF

J gene: TRBJ2-7
D gene: -
clone size: -
V gene: TRBV19
CDR3 length: 15
CDR3 DNA: TGTGCCAGTGGAGTAGGGGGACACGGGGCGGGGGAGCAGTACTTC
CDR3 protein: CASGVGGHGAGEQYF

J gene: TRBJ2-1
D gene: -
clone size: -
V gene: TRBV29-1
CDR3 length: 15
CDR3 DNA: TGCAGCGTTGAGGGCCGGGAGAGCTCCTACAATGAGCAGTTCTTT
CDR3 protein: CSVEGRESSYNEQFF

J gene: TRBJ1-3
D gene: -
clone size: -
V gene: TRBV18
CDR3 length: 16
CDR3 DNA: TGTGCCAGCTCTACGAGGGCAGGGTATCTTGGAAACACCATATATTTT
CDR3 protein: CASSTRAGYLGNTIYF

J gene: TRBJ2-5
D gene: TRBD2
clone size: many
V gene: TRBV5-1
CDR3 length: 16
CDR3 DNA: TGCGCCAGCAGCTTGGAGGGTAGCGGGGAGAGGGGGACCCAGTACTTC
CDR3 protein: CASSLEGSGERGTQYF

J gene: TRBJ1-2
D gene: TRBD1
clone size: few
V gene: TRBV10-1
CDR3 length: 13
CDR3 DNA: TGCGCCAGCTTGACAGGGACGAACTATGGCTACACCTTC
CDR3 protein: CASLTGTNYGYTF

J gene: TRBJ2-7
D gene: -
clone size: -
V gene: TRBV20-1
CDR3 length: 14
CDR3 DNA: TGCAGTGCTAGAGGACTAGAAGCTACCTACGAGCAGTACTTC
CDR3 protein: CSARGLEATYEQYF

J gene: TRBJ2-5
D gene: TRBD2
clone size: many
V gene: TRBV7-2
CDR3 length: 16
CDR3 DNA: TGTGCCAGCAGCTCCACCTGGGGAGCGGGGTTTGAGACCCAGTACTTC
CDR3 protein: CASSSTWGAGFETQYF

J gene: TRBJ2-7
D gene: -
clone size: -
V gene: TRBV20-1
CDR3 length: 13
CDR3 DNA: TGCAGTGCTAGAGTCAGTGGGACTTACGAGCAGTACTTC
CDR3 protein: CSARVSGTYEQYF

J gene: TRBJ1-5
D gene: -
clone size: -
V gene: TRBV7-9
CDR3 length: 14
CDR3 DNA: TGTGCCAGCAGCGATGCAGGGGTGAATCAGCCCCAGCATTTT
CDR3 protein: CASSDAGVNQPQHF

J gene: TRBJ1-5
D gene: -
clone size: many
V gene: TRBV10-3
CDR3 length: 13
CDR3 DNA: TGTGCCATCAATTTAAATCCGGAGGAGCCCCAGCATTTT
CDR3 protein: CAINLNPEEPQHF

J gene: TRBJ2-5
D gene: -
clone size: many
V gene: TRBV5-6
CDR3 length: 13
CDR3 DNA: TGTGCCAGCAGCTTTGCCAATCAAGAGACCCAGTACTTC
CDR3 protein: CASSFANQETQYF

J gene: TRBJ1-5
D gene: -
clone size: once
V gene: TRBV24-1
CDR3 length: 15
CDR3 DNA: TGTGCCACCAGTGGGGAAGGGGGTTACAATCAGCCCCAGCATTTT
CDR3 protein: CATSGEGGYNQPQHF

J gene: TRBJ1-5
D gene: TRBD1
clone size: many
V gene: TRBV10-2
CDR3 length: 13
CDR3 DNA: TGCGCCAGCCAGGACAGGGAGAATCAGCCCCAGCATTTT
CDR3 protein: CASQDRENQPQHF

J gene: TRBJ1-6
D gene: -
clone size: many
V gene: TRBV4-1
CDR3 length: 15
CDR3 DNA: TGCGCCAGCAGCCAAGAAGGCGAAAGGGATTCACCCCTCCACTTT
CDR3 protein: CASSQEGERDSPLHF

J gene: TRBJ1-2
D gene: -
clone size: many
V gene: TRBV2
CDR3 length: 14
CDR3 DNA: TGTGCCAGCAGTGAAAACCCGGGGTCGGGTGGCTACACCTTC
CDR3 protein: CASSENPGSGGYTF

J gene: TRBJ1-1
D gene: -
clone size: once
V gene: TRBV19
CDR3 length: 13
CDR3 DNA: TGTGCCAGTGGGGGGGGGGTGAACACTGAAGCTTTCTTT
CDR3 protein: CASGGGVNTEAFF

J gene: TRBJ2-7
D gene: -
clone size: -
V gene: TRBV29-1
CDR3 length: 12
CDR3 DNA: TGCAGCGTCCTCGGCCTCTCCTACGAGCAGTACTTC
CDR3 protein: CSVLGLSYEQYF

J gene: TRBJ1-1
D gene: -
clone size: many
V gene: TRBV15
CDR3 length: 15
CDR3 DNA: TGTGCCACCAGCAGAGATTGGGGTTGGGGCACTGAAGCTTTCTTT
CDR3 protein: CATSRDWGWGTEAFF

J gene: TRBJ1-1
D gene: -
clone size: many
V gene: TRBV2
CDR3 length: 14
CDR3 DNA: TGTGCCAGAACTTTGGACCGAATTAACACTGAAGCTTTCTTT
CDR3 protein: CARTLDRINTEAFF

J gene: TRBJ2-2
D gene: -
clone size: many
V gene: TRBV20-1
CDR3 length: 15
CDR3 DNA: TGCAGTGCTAGTGATCCGGACGTGAACACCGGGGAGCTGTTTTTT
CDR3 protein: CSASDPDVNTGELFF

J gene: TRBJ1-4
D gene: TRBD1
clone size: -
V gene: TRBV10-1
CDR3 length: 17
CDR3 DNA: TGCGCCAGCAGTCAGTTTGGTTTTGGGACAGGGAGTGAAAAACTGTTTTTT
CDR3 protein: CASSQFGFGTGSEKLFF

J gene: TRBJ1-2
D gene: TRBD1
clone size: many
V gene: TRBV5-8
CDR3 length: 14
CDR3 DNA: TGTGCCAGCAGCTCGTTGACAGGGAGCTATGGCTACACCTTC
CDR3 protein: CASSSLTGSYGYTF